This T cell receptor beta chain was recorded in a study of blood T cells in healthy people across ages. Study-wide points: The long-lived group displayed more naive CD4+ cells, plus higher diversity, than the aged donors did.

Donation came from healthy Caucasian individuals in Russia who were aged 6 to 90. V shed 0 bases and J shed 5 bases, with 14 bases lying between them. CDR3 length: 15 amino acids. CDR1 is SGHRS and CDR2 is YFSETQ in the germline V gene. With a J-beta primer mix and a sample-barcoded 5' primer, a second PCR ran roughly 6 to 12 cycles. Using its own MiXCR run on the 5' RACE reads, TCRdb lists one record per CDR3 protein. The table shows 1.5 million or so distinct CDR3 sequences, with about 43% occurring only once. Concerning this clonotype itself: Its antigen is still unknown.

The sequenced material came from blood. This chain uses TRBV5-1 with TRBJ1-2; D not certain. The clonotype originates from a woman between 18 and 30 years old in good health. CDR3 in DNA: TGCGCCAGCAGCTTGGGATCCGTGGGGTTTTATGGCTACACCTTC. Amino acid sequence: CASSLGSVGFYGYTF.